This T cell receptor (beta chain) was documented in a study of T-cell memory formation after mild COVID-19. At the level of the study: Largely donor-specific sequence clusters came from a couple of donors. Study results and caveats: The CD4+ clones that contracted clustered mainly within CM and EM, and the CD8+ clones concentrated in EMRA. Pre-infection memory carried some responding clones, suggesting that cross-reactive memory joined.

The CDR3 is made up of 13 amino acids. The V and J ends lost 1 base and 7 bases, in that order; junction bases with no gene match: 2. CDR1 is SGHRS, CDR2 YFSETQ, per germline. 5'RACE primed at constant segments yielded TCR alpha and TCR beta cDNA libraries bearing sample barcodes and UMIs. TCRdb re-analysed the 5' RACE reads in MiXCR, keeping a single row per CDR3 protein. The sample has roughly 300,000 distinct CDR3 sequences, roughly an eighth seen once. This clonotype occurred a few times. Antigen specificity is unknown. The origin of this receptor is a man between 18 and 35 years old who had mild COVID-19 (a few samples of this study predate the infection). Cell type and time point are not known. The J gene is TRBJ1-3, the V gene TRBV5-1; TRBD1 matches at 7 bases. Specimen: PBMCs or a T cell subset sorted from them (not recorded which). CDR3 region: CASSLQGQNTIYF. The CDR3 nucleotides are TGCGCCAGCAGCTTGCAGGGACAGAACACCATATATTTT.